The clone carrying this T cell receptor beta chain appeared once. The data stem from a study of blood T cell repertoires in COVID-19. Study-wide context: From the United States, Italy and Spain came samples of acute and convalescent COVID-19.

Original processing notes: The assay estimated nucleated cells by amplifying reference gene primers. The assay was immunoSEQ multiplex PCR, and TCRdb's table has in-frame clones only and misses some. From that table come the V and J calls and clone size; the DNA was used to work out D and trimming. The sample includes about 7,800 clones, roughly 86% of them seen just once. J was trimmed by 2 bases and V by 1 base; bases with no gene match: 5. This CDR3 has 16 amino acids. Germline CDR1 reads MNHEY; CDR2 reads SVGAGI. The chain is built from TRBV6-5 and TRBJ1-1; TRBD1 matches at 9 bases. Sequencing used peripheral blood. This receptor was taken from a woman in her fifties or sixties with active COVID-19. This CDR3 reads CASSYFRQGDNTEAFF. Written as DNA, the CDR3 is TGTGCCAGCAGTTACTTTCGACAGGGGGATAACACTGAAGCTTTCTTT.